This is a list of T cell receptor beta chains from one sample in a study of T cell changes during pregnancy in multiple sclerosis. TCRdb keeps only in-frame clones here, not all; method: immunoSEQ multiplex PCR. This sample yields some 14,000 clones, of which roughly 90% are seen a single time; under 15% belongs to the top ten. Sequenced here: CD8+ T cells from peripheral blood mononuclear cells, sampled after pregnancy. These receptors were collected from a female donor in good health, enrolled as a control in a pregnancy study. CDR3s include the opening cysteine and the closing phenylalanine or tryptophan. The D gene is left open where the match is weak.

d_gene,j_gene,v_gene,CDR3aa,CDR3nt
TRBD1,TRBJ2-5,TRBV5-1,CASSLGQDLGETQYF,TGCGCCAGCAGCTTAGGACAGGACTTAGGAGAGACCCAGTACTTC
-,TRBJ1-5,TRBV28,CASSARQEIEPQHF,TGTGCCAGCTCTGCCCGACAGGAAATCGAGCCCCAGCATTTT
TRBD1,TRBJ1-1,TRBV14,CASSQGDRVSTEAFF,TGTGCCAGCAGCCAAGGCGACAGGGTGAGCACTGAAGCTTTCTTT
TRBD1,TRBJ1-2,TRBV29-1,CSARSLTGNYGYTF,TGCAGCGCTCGATCTTTGACAGGGAACTATGGCTACACCTTC
-,TRBJ2-4,TRBV7-2,CASSLEVGGSGIQYF,TGTGCCAGCAGCTTAGAGGTTGGGGGGTCCGGCATTCAGTACTTC
-,TRBJ1-1,TRBV6-1,CASSGQMNTEAFF,TGTGCCAGCAGTGGACAGATGAACACTGAAGCTTTCTTT
TRBD1,TRBJ1-6,TRBV2,CAALEGAGSPLHF,TGTGCCGCTTTGGAGGGGGCGGGGTCACCCCTCCACTTT
-,TRBJ2-7,TRBV19,CASSAGLSYEQYF,TGTGCCAGTAGTGCGGGACTCTCCTACGAGCAGTACTTC
TRBD1,TRBJ1-2,TRBV4-1,CASSPGQEQTYGYTF,TGCGCCAGCAGCCCGGGACAGGAACAAACCTATGGCTACACCTTC
-,TRBJ2-3,TRBV28,CASSFERSTDTQYF,TGTGCCAGCAGTTTCGAGCGGAGCACAGATACGCAGTATTTT
-,TRBJ2-3,TRBV29-1,CSVDRADTQYF,TGCAGCGTTGATCGCGCAGATACGCAGTATTTT
-,TRBJ2-7,TRBV7-9,CASSSDGHSSYEQYF,TGTGCCAGCAGCTCCGATGGACATTCCTCCTACGAGCAGTACTTC
-,TRBJ2-3,TRBV9,CASSVSDLPPDTQYF,TGTGCCAGCAGCGTAAGCGACTTACCTCCAGATACGCAGTATTTT
TRBD2,TRBJ2-1,TRBV7-8,CASSLLEGLASNEQFF,TGTGCCAGCAGCTTACTGGAAGGACTAGCTTCCAATGAGCAGTTCTTC
-,TRBJ1-2,TRBV28,CASSFGGRAIYGYTF,TGTGCCAGCAGTTTCGGAGGTCGAGCTATCTATGGCTACACCTTC
TRBD1,TRBJ2-5,TRBV28,CASSFVPGQGEETQYF,TGTGCCAGCAGTTTTGTTCCGGGACAGGGCGAGGAGACCCAGTACTTC
-,TRBJ1-5,TRBV6-5,CASSPYTGPDQPQHF,TGTGCCAGCAGCCCCTATACAGGGCCCGATCAGCCCCAGCATTTT
TRBD2,TRBJ2-1,TRBV5-1,CASSRGDTGSYNEQFF,TGCGCCAGCAGTCGGGGGGATACAGGATCCTACAATGAGCAGTTCTTC
TRBD1,TRBJ1-6,TRBV6-1,CASSATGGGNSPLHF,TGTGCCAGCAGTGCAACAGGGGGCGGCAATTCACCCCTCCACTTT
-,TRBJ2-5,TRBV7-9,CASSPDDLKRRSQYF,TGTGCCAGCAGCCCAGACGATTTAAAGAGGCGGTCCCAGTACTTC
TRBD2,TRBJ2-1,TRBV11-2,CASSPKRGGAEQFF,TGTGCCAGCAGTCCGAAGCGGGGGGGTGCTGAGCAGTTCTTC